The clone carrying this TCR beta chain has ten or more counts. Antigen unknown. The sequenced template was RNA, covering the TCR beta CDR3 region. RT-PCR with HTBI primers came first, then second-round multiplex PCR. MiXCR, run by TCRdb on the multiplex PCR reads, gives a single entry per CDR3 protein. This table has roughly 500,000 distinct CDR3 sequences, about 15% appearing once. The data were taken from a study of Graves' ophthalmopathy and Graves' hyperthyroidism. Study observations and caveats: Most thyroid clonotypes expanded beyond 0.001 frequency were also found in blood. Researchers report that a 13-signature model separated ophthalmopathy from stable hyperthyroidism, posting around 86% sensitivity and 75% to 84% specificity.

The CDR3 runs 19 residues. Per germline, CDR1 MDHEN and CDR2 SYDVKM. V trimming: 6 bases; J trimming: 5 bases; junction bases outside the gene matches: 20. Ophthalmopathy was moderately-to-severely active, CAS at least 3, NOSPECS at least 4, lasting under 3 months. The material sequenced was blood. V and J are TRBV28 and TRBJ2-7, with 12 bases matching TRBD2. This sequence originates from a woman younger than 45 with Graves' ophthalmopathy. The CDR3 bases are TGTGCCAGCAGACGGAACAGGGGACTGATACTAGCGGGGGGAGACGAGCAGTACTTC. Translated, it gives CASRRNRGLILAGGDEQYF.